These T cell receptor beta chains were read from a single sample in a study of CD8+ T cells in alopecia areata. Measured with immunoSEQ multiplex PCR; TCRdb has only the in-frame clones, and not every one. The repertoire holds approximately 150,000 clones, with 85% to 90% as singletons. Sequences were derived from CD8+ T cells sorted from blood, sampled at week 0. These receptor sequences come from a human donor with alopecia areata. Both conserved end residues are part of each CDR3. The D gene is left open where the match is weak. Some rows have no size entry. The others give once, few or many, or a class for an expanded clone.

DNA: TGCGCCAGCAGCTTATCGGAGCGCCGAACGGGAGAGCAGTACTTC
CDR3: CASSLSERRTGEQYF
D: NA
V: TRBV5-1
size: NA
J: TRBJ2-7

DNA: TGTGCCAGCAGCGTAGGGACTAGCGGCAACGAGCAGTACTTC
CDR3: CASSVGTSGNEQYF
D: TRBD2
V: TRBV9
size: NA
J: TRBJ2-7

DNA: TGTGCCTGGAGTGTCGGGGCCAACGTCCTGACTTTC
CDR3: CAWSVGANVLTF
D: NA
V: TRBV30
size: once
J: TRBJ2-6

DNA: TGTGCCAGCATCCCAAAGGGGGACTATCTCAATGAGCAGTTCTTC
CDR3: CASIPKGDYLNEQFF
D: NA
V: TRBV27
size: NA
J: TRBJ2-1

DNA: TGTGCCATCAGTGAGTCACTTTGGGGGAGCCGCACAGATACGCAGTATTTT
CDR3: CAISESLWGSRTDTQYF
D: NA
V: TRBV10-3
size: NA
J: TRBJ2-3

DNA: TGTGCCAGCAGTTTGGCTAGCGGGAGTTCCTACAATGAGCAGTTCTTC
CDR3: CASSLASGSSYNEQFF
D: TRBD2
V: TRBV27
size: once
J: TRBJ2-1

DNA: TGCAGCGTTGGGGGACACCAGAGCTCCTACGAGCAGTACTTC
CDR3: CSVGGHQSSYEQYF
D: NA
V: TRBV29-1
size: NA
J: TRBJ2-7

DNA: TGTGCCAGCAGCTTGGAGGGACAGGGCACAGATACGCAGTATTTT
CDR3: CASSLEGQGTDTQYF
D: TRBD1
V: TRBV5-5
size: NA
J: TRBJ2-3

DNA: TGTGCCAGCAGCTCCCTTCCCTGGACTACCCATGAGCAGTTCTTC
CDR3: CASSSLPWTTHEQFF
D: NA
V: TRBV7-9
size: NA
J: TRBJ2-1

DNA: TGTGCCACCGTTAATGGGGTATCCGACGAGCAGTACTTC
CDR3: CATVNGVSDEQYF
D: NA
V: TRBV18
size: NA
J: TRBJ2-7

DNA: TGTGCCAGCAGTTTATCCGCGATTGGGAATGAGCAGTTCTTC
CDR3: CASSLSAIGNEQFF
D: NA
V: TRBV27
size: NA
J: TRBJ2-1

DNA: TGTGCCAGTAGTTTCTCGAGCTCCTACGAGCAGTACTTC
CDR3: CASSFSSSYEQYF
D: NA
V: TRBV19
size: NA
J: TRBJ2-7

DNA: TGCAGCGTCCAGGACACCCTACTGTCCTACGAGCAGTACTTC
CDR3: CSVQDTLLSYEQYF
D: NA
V: TRBV29-1
size: few
J: TRBJ2-7

DNA: TGTGCCAGCAGTCCTCTGGGGGGGGACGAGCAGTACTTC
CDR3: CASSPLGGDEQYF
D: TRBD2
V: TRBV27
size: NA
J: TRBJ2-7

DNA: TGCGCCAGCAGGGAACCGGGACTAGGGGCCGGGGAGCTGTTTTTT
CDR3: CASREPGLGAGELFF
D: TRBD2
V: TRBV5-1
size: NA
J: TRBJ2-2

DNA: TGCGCCAGCAGCCCAGGGTCTGGGGCCAACGTCCTGACTTTC
CDR3: CASSPGSGANVLTF
D: NA
V: TRBV5-1
size: NA
J: TRBJ2-6